Listed here are 30 T cell receptor beta chains from one sample, sequenced in a study of cytomegalovirus exposure and HLA in healthy donors. It was with 60 Vbeta and 13 Jbeta primers that the PCR ran. Clones were sequenced by immunoSEQ multiplex PCR, and TCRdb holds only the in-frame ones, with some missing. The sample lists roughly 140,000 clones, 64% seen once, with under 3% in the top ten. The sample was PBMCs. The receptor source for this set is a young woman in good health and CMV-seropositive.

The V and J genes are TRBV6-1 and TRBJ2-7; possibly TRBD2 for D (7 bases). CDR3 length: 13 residues. CDR1 and CDR2 (germline): MNHNS, SASEGT. Between the trimmed V and J ends, which lost 5 bases and 2 bases, there was a span of 10 bases. CDR3 sequence reads: CASSKRDTYEQYF. In DNA, the CDR3 is TGTGCCAGCAGTAAGCGGGACACCTACGAGCAGTACTTC.

The rearrangement uses TRBV5-1 and TRBJ2-5; perhaps TRBD1 as D (6 bases). The germline V gene has CDR1 SGHRS and CDR2 YFSETQ. The V end was cut by 4 bases, the J end by 4 bases, with 17 bases between. This CDR3 region has 15 residues. The CDR3 is CASSLGHTRGETQYF. CDR3 sequence (DNA): TGCGCCAGCAGCCTGGGACACACCAGGGGAGAGACCCAGTACTTC.

The rearrangement links TRBV28 to TRBJ1-6; the D gene is possibly TRBD1 (5 bases). There are 14 residues in the CDR3. Germline V gene lookup returns CDR1 MDHEN and CDR2 SYDVKM. V was clipped by 7 bases and J by 6 bases, with 13 bases between them. In DNA form, the CDR3 reads TGTGCCAGCACCCGGACACAATTTAATTCACCCCTCCACTTT. It specifies CASTRTQFNSPLHF.

This rearrangement joins TRBV11-1 to TRBJ2-5, with 7 bases aligning to TRBD1. The CDR3 is made up of 12 amino acids. The germline V gene has CDR1 SGHAT and CDR2 FQDESV (reference sequence). Losses at the gene ends were 6 bases for V and 13 bases for J; bases not matched to a gene: 11. Written as DNA, the CDR3 is TGTGCCAGCAGATCTATCCCCGGGACAGTGTACTTC. As protein: CASRSIPGTVYF.

The gene calls are TRBV5-1 and TRBJ1-2; 7 bases align to TRBD1. V was pared by 4 bases and J by 2 bases, with 5 bases of the junction left unmatched. In germline, CDR1 is SGHRS, CDR2 YFSETQ. There are 14 residues in the CDR3. CDR3 sequence (DNA): TGCGCCAGCAGCCGTACGGGACAGAACTATGGCTACACCTTC. It codes for CASSRTGQNYGYTF. Full variable domain (remainder filled in from reference TRBV5-1 and TRBJ1-2): KAGVTQTPRYLIKTRGQQVTLSCSPISGHRSVSWYQQTPGQGLQFLFEYFSETQRNKGNFPGRFSGRQFSNSRSEMNVSTLELGDSALYLCASSRTGQNYGYTFGSGTRLTVV.

V is TRBV5-1 and J is TRBJ1-2; the D gene is possibly TRBD1 (6 bases). Per germline, CDR1 SGHRS and CDR2 YFSETQ. The CDR3 runs 14 residues. Trimming removed 2 bases at V and 1 base at J, with 9 bases between. The CDR3 DNA is TGCGCCAGCAGCTTCGCAGGGGATAACTATGGCTACACCTTC. Encoded protein: CASSFAGDNYGYTF. Combining the CDR3 with reference TRBV5-1 and TRBJ1-2 gives the whole variable domain KAGVTQTPRYLIKTRGQQVTLSCSPISGHRSVSWYQQTPGQGLQFLFEYFSETQRNKGNFPGRFSGRQFSNSRSEMNVSTLELGDSALYLCASSFAGDNYGYTFGSGTRLTVV.

The chain has TRBV11-3 and TRBJ2-7, with D tentatively TRBD2 (5 bases). Germline-derived CDR1 and CDR2 are SGHNT and YENEEA. The ends were cut back, 8 bases at V and 1 base at J, with 12 bases in the middle. CDR3 length equals 13 residues. CDR3 coding DNA: TGTGCCAGCCACCAACGGGGTTCCTACGAGCAGTACTTC. This encodes CASHQRGSYEQYF.

J is TRBJ1-2 and V is TRBV6-6, with unresolved D. V lost 0 bases, J lost 7 bases, and 9 bases lay in between. The germline gives CDR1 MNHNY, CDR2 SVGAGI (reference sequence). The CDR3 is 13 residues long. The DNA of the CDR3 is TGTGCCAGCAGTTACTCGAGCGTGGGTGGCTACACCTTC. This encodes CASSYSSVGGYTF.

This clone was seen just once. The J gene is TRBJ2-1, the V gene TRBV6-1; the D gene is possibly TRBD2 (7 bases). Germline V gene sequence: CDR1 MNHNS, CDR2 SASEGT. Trimming cost V 4 bases and J 4 bases, with 23 bases left between them. This CDR3 has 18 amino acids. CDR3 nucleotide sequence: TGTGCCAGCAGTGGGTCCGCCCTGGCGGGGGCGATATACAATGAGCAGTTCTTC. It is translated as CASSGSALAGAIYNEQFF.

The rearrangement links TRBV19 to TRBJ1-5, with D uncertain. Germline CDR1 and CDR2: LNHDA and SQIVND (reference sequence). This CDR3 spans 13 amino acids. V dropped 5 bases and J dropped 6 bases, with 11 bases sitting between them. For the CDR3, the DNA is TGTGCCAGTAGTCGGCCTGGGAGTCAGCCCCAGCATTTT. The encoded protein is CASSRPGSQPQHF. The whole variable domain, remainder taken from reference TRBV19 and TRBJ1-5, is DGGITQSPKYLFRKEGQNVTLSCEQNLNHDAMYWYRQDPGQGLRLIYYSQIVNDFQKGDIAEGYSVSREKKESFPLTVTSAQKNPTAFYLCASSRPGSQPQHFGDGTRLSIL.

The rearrangement uses TRBV5-4 and TRBJ2-2, with TRBD1 matching 8 bases. CDR3 size: 17 residues. CDR1 is SGHNT and CDR2 is YYREEE in the germline V gene (reference sequence). The V gene end was trimmed by 4 bases and the J gene end by 2 bases; junction bases not matched to a gene: 10. The CDR3 nucleotides are TGTGCCAGCAGCACCCAGACAGGGGCCCTAAACACCGGGGAGCTGTTTTTT. Translating it yields CASSTQTGALNTGELFF.

The V call is TRBV10-3, the J call TRBJ2-7; TRBD1 matches 9 bases. The length of the CDR3 is 14 residues. Germline loops: CDR1 ENHRY, CDR2 SYGVKD. V dropped 6 bases and J dropped 9; count of bases not matched to a gene: 12. The CDR3 coding sequence is TGTGCCATCAGCCCGGGACAGGGATTGTTTGGGCAGTACTTC. Translating gives CAISPGQGLFGQYF.

The rearrangement joins TRBV9 to TRBJ2-1; 9 bases line up with TRBD2. This CDR3 spans 16 amino acids. CDR1 is SGDLS, CDR2 YYNGEE, per germline. J gave up 0 bases and V 3 bases, and 4 bases lay outside the gene matches. CDR3 loop: CASSALSGSSYNEQFF. CDR3 in DNA: TGTGCCAGCAGCGCCCTTAGCGGGAGCTCCTACAATGAGCAGTTCTTC.

The chain recombines TRBV6-1 with TRBJ1-2; no clear D gene. The CDR3 is 10 amino acids. Germline V gives CDR1 MNHNS, CDR2 SASEGT. The ends were cut back, 5 bases at V and 6 bases at J, with 4 bases in the middle. Here the CDR3 reads CASSQDGYTF. CDR3 coding DNA: TGTGCCAGCAGTCAGGATGGCTACACCTTC.

The chain employs TRBV10-1 and TRBJ2-7; 11 bases are shared with TRBD2. This CDR3 is 16 amino acids long. V shed 0 bases and J 2 bases; nucleotides not matched to a gene: 3. Germline loops: CDR1 WNHNN, CDR2 SYGVQD (reference sequence). CDR3 sequence (DNA): TGCGCCAGCAGTGAGTCGGGGACTAGCGGCACCTACGAGCAGTACTTC. Protein sequence: CASSESGTSGTYEQYF.

The V call is TRBV19, the J call TRBJ2-5; TRBD2 matches at 7 bases. The germline V gene has CDR1 LNHDA and CDR2 SQIVND (reference sequence). The CDR3 runs 14 residues. J lost 6 bases, V lost 4 bases, and 8 bases had no gene match. The chain's CDR3 is CASSREGFQKTQYF. CDR3 DNA sequence: TGTGCCAGTAGTAGGGAGGGTTTTCAAAAGACCCAGTACTTC.

The chain links TRBV7-3 to TRBJ2-2, with D tentatively TRBD1 (6 bases). Between the trimmed V and J ends, which lost 5 bases and 4 bases, there was a span of 8 bases. CDR1 is SGHTA, CDR2 FQGTGA, per germline. This CDR3 contains 13 residues. CDR3 DNA: TGTGCCAGCAGCCGAGGGGGCACCGGGGAGCTGTTTTTT. It specifies CASSRGGTGELFF.

The chain joins TRBV15 to TRBJ2-7, with 10 bases aligning to TRBD1. The CDR3 runs to 17 residues. J gave up 3 bases and V 2 bases, and 10 bases lay outside the gene matches. In germline, CDR1 is LNHNV, CDR2 YYDKDF (reference sequence). CDR3 region: CATSRRRTGTGVYEQYF. CDR3 DNA sequence: TGTGCCACCAGCAGACGACGTACCGGGACAGGGGTCTACGAGCAGTACTTC.

A remark on this clone: The sample contains more than one DNA sequence encoding this CDR3. The V call is TRBV5-1, the J call TRBJ2-6; D ambiguous. CDR1 and CDR2 from the germline V gene are SGHRS and YFSETQ. V dropped 5 bases and J dropped 3 bases, with 3 bases sitting between them. The CDR3 totals 12 residues. CDR3 sequence (DNA): TGCGCCAGCAGGAGTGGGGCCAACGTCCTGACTTTC. Encoded protein: CASRSGANVLTF.

This clone was counted a few times. CDR3 amino acids: CASSNRGINEKLFF. In nucleotides, the CDR3 is TGTGCCAGCAGTAACAGGGGAATTAATGAAAAACTGTTTTTT. The V and J genes are TRBV25-1 and TRBJ1-4, with 7 bases aligning to TRBD1. The CDR3 has 14 amino acids. Trimming removed 5 bases from V and 4 bases from J; junction bases left unmatched: 4. CDR1 MGHDK and CDR2 SYGVNS come from the germline V gene.

J is TRBJ2-5 and V is TRBV9, with 9 bases fitting TRBD1. The DNA matches TRBJ2-7 better at its end, which makes the J call doubtful. CDR1 and CDR2 (germline): SGDLS, YYNGEE. CDR3 length: 14 residues. CDR3 sequence: CASSVTGTGSEQYF. CDR3 nucleotide sequence: TGTGCCAGCAGCGTAACCGGGACAGGGAGCGAGCAGTACTTC.

The V call is TRBV18, the J call TRBJ2-2; 7 nucleotides line up with TRBD1. The CDR3 loop spans 16 amino acids. V lost 0 bases to trimming and J lost 1 base; unmatched junction nucleotides: 2. The germline V gene encodes CDR1 KGHSH and CDR2 LQKENI. The CDR3 protein is CASSPPGDRNTGELFF. The CDR3, as DNA: TGTGCCAGCTCACCACCGGGGGACAGGAACACCGGGGAGCTGTTTTTT.

The chain couples TRBV19 to TRBJ2-1; 10 nucleotides agree with TRBD2. Germline V gives CDR1 LNHDA, CDR2 SQIVND (reference sequence). The CDR3 extends over 16 amino acids. The V gene end was trimmed by 1 base and the J gene end by 3 bases; junction bases not matched to a gene: 3. The CDR3 reads CASSIGRTSGYNEQFF. In DNA form, the CDR3 reads TGTGCCAGTAGTATAGGGCGGACTAGCGGCTACAATGAGCAGTTCTTC.

The chain has TRBV6-4 and TRBJ2-3; tentatively, D is TRBD1 (7 bases). Germline loops: CDR1 MRHNA, CDR2 SNTAGT. The CDR3 has 16 amino acids. The V end was cut by 3 bases, the J end by 3 bases, with 16 bases between. The CDR3 nucleotides are TGTGCCAGCAGTGAATCAGGGGGAGGAATGACAGATACGCAGTATTTT. Amino acids: CASSESGGGMTDTQYF.

The rearrangement joins TRBV30 to TRBJ2-3, with TRBD2 matching over 9 bases. The CDR3 runs to 15 residues. Germline trimming cut 0 bases from V and 2 bases from J; bases unmatched to any gene: 3. Germline V gives CDR1 GTSNPN, CDR2 SVGIG (reference sequence). CDR3 in amino acids: CAWSVAGGYTDTQYF. Written as DNA, the CDR3 is TGTGCCTGGAGTGTAGCGGGGGGCTACACAGATACGCAGTATTTT.

The genes are TRBV5-1 and TRBJ2-3, with 8 bases aligning to TRBD1. V shed 4 bases, J shed 5 bases, and the junction held 12 bases outside the gene matches. Germline V gene sequence: CDR1 SGHRS, CDR2 YFSETQ. This CDR3 contains 16 residues. The CDR3 coding sequence is TGCGCCAGCAGCCCCAGGGTCACAGGGGGTGGAGATACGCAGTATTTT. It encodes CASSPRVTGGGDTQYF.

A single count supports this clone. In DNA, the CDR3 is TGTGCCAGCTCACCAATAGCGGACAGGTCACGCACTGAAGCTTTCTTT. Translation gives CASSPIADRSRTEAFF. V is TRBV18 and J is TRBJ1-1; 7 bases fit TRBD1. This CDR3 spans 16 amino acids. Germline V gene lookup returns CDR1 KGHSH and CDR2 LQKENI. V lost 2 bases, J lost 4 bases, and 10 bases stayed unmatched.

Only a few counts were recorded for this clone. V gene TRBV6-5 combines with J gene TRBJ1-2, with TRBD1 as a possible D gene (5 bases). In germline, CDR1 is MNHEY, CDR2 SVGAGI. V was shortened by 5 bases and J by 3 bases, with 13 bases between the two germline ends. This CDR3 contains 14 residues. CDR3 protein: CASSNPGVDYGYTF. CDR3 in DNA: TGTGCCAGCAGTAATCCGGGGGTGGACTATGGCTACACCTTC.

This chain connects TRBV4-1 to TRBJ1-2; the D is unclear. This CDR3 is 15 amino acids long. Germline lookup yields CDR1 MGHRA and CDR2 YSYEKL. V was trimmed by 1 base and J by 4 bases, leaving 13 bases between them. CDR3 region: CASSQARFAPYGYTF. CDR3 sequence (DNA): TGCGCCAGCAGCCAAGCGCGCTTTGCCCCCTATGGCTACACCTTC.

This chain uses TRBV10-3 with TRBJ2-1, with 9 nucleotides matching TRBD1. V was pared by 11 bases and J by 4 bases, with 6 bases of the junction left unmatched. Looked up from germline, CDR1 is ENHRY and CDR2 is SYGVKD. The CDR3 is 13 amino acids. CDR3 DNA: TGTGCCCTCAAAGGGACAGGGTACAATGAGCAGTTCTTC. This translates into CALKGTGYNEQFF.